This T cell receptor (beta chain) was captured in a study of early stage breast cancer tumors. Trimming removed 4 bases at V and 5 bases at J, with 9 bases between. Looked up from germline, CDR1 is SGHTA and CDR2 is FQGNSA. This CDR3 comprises 13 residues. Clones were sequenced by immunoSEQ multiplex PCR, and TCRdb holds only the in-frame ones, with some missing. Counted here are 3,000 or so clones, under 70% occurring once; the ten biggest clones make up roughly 17%. Sequencing input: breast tumor tissue. This rearrangement joins TRBV7-2 to TRBJ2-1; D gene uncertain. This sequence was found in a person in their 40s with breast cancer. The CDR3 region is CASSSYLDNEQFF. The CDR3 DNA sequence: TGTGCCAGCAGCTCATACTTGGACAATGAGCAGTTCTTC.